The following is a T cell receptor beta chain sequence with its context. The sample belongs to a study of cytomegalovirus exposure and HLA in healthy donors. Vbeta (60) and Jbeta (13) primers were used in the PCR. Produced via immunoSEQ multiplex PCR; TCRdb's table is partial and in-frame only. The profile shows about 110,000 clones, 60% to 85% of them singletons. The J segment lost 4 bases and the V segment lost 4 bases, leaving 8 bases of the junction unmatched. The germline CDR1 and CDR2 sequences are SGDLS and YYNGEE. The CDR3 runs 16 residues. The source is a female donor in good health and CMV-seropositive. The material sequenced was PBMCs. This chain joins TRBV9 and TRBJ2-5, with 12 bases that match TRBD1. CDR3 protein: CASSPQGDRGLETQYF. The CDR3 DNA is TGTGCCAGCAGCCCCCAAGGGGACAGGGGGCTAGAGACCCAGTACTTC. The entire variable domain, with the rest obtained from reference TRBV9 and TRBJ2-5, is as follows: DSGVTQTPKHLITATGQRVTLRCSPRSGDLSVYWYQQSLDQGLQFLIQYYNGEERAKGNILERFSAQQFPDLHSELNLSSLELGDSALYFCASSPQGDRGLETQYFGPGTRLLVL.